Following are 24 T cell receptor beta chains from one sample sequenced in a study of blood T cell repertoires in COVID-19. Clones were read by immunoSEQ multiplex PCR, and TCRdb kept only the in-frame ones, dropping some. The table shows about 230,000 clones, with roughly 83% occurring only once. The sequencing input was peripheral blood. Source of these receptors: a woman in her 70s with active or convalescent COVID-19.

The CDR3 loop is CASSYRGSGHGYTF. CDR3 DNA: TGCGCCAGCAGTTACAGGGGTTCCGGACATGGCTACACCTTC. The chain couples TRBV10-1 to TRBJ1-2; 7 bases are a match to TRBD1. Germline lookup yields CDR1 WNHNN and CDR2 SYGVQD (reference sequence). The length of the CDR3 is 14 residues. J lost 6 bases, V lost 5 bases, and 9 bases had no gene match.

The V gene is TRBV30, the J gene TRBJ1-2; D is unresolved. V was cut by 3 bases and J by 2 bases, with 13 bases left in between. Germline CDR1 reads GTSNPN; CDR2 reads SVGIG (reference sequence). The length of the CDR3 is 14 residues. CDR3 nucleotides: TGTGCCTGGAGGGGTGAGGTCATGAACTATGGCTACACCTTC. This gives the protein CAWRGEVMNYGYTF. The full variable domain, in which reference TRBV30 and TRBJ1-2 provide the parts outside the CDR3, is SQTIHQWPATLVQPVGSPLSLECTVEGTSNPNLYWYRQAAGRGLQLLFYSVGIGQISSEVPQNLSASRPQDRQFILSSKKLLLSDSGFYLCAWRGEVMNYGYTFGSGTRLTVV.

This sequence joins TRBV4-2 and TRBJ2-3; weak D call: TRBD1 (6 bases). Germline V gives CDR1 LGHNA, CDR2 YNFKEQ. The CDR3 contains 16 residues. Trimming shortened V by 1 base and J by 3 bases, and 14 bases separated the two germline ends. CDR3 nucleotides: TGTGCCAGCAGCCAAGCGTCTAGGGGGTTTACAGATACGCAGTATTTT. This encodes CASSQASRGFTDTQYF.

The chain recombines TRBV2 with TRBJ1-2; D call uncertain. The V gene's germline CDR1 is SNHLY and CDR2 FYNNEI. This CDR3 contains 11 residues. The V end was cut by 6 bases, the J end by 8 bases, with 10 bases between. The CDR3 bases are TGTGCCAGCAGCCCGACTCGGGGCTACACCTTC. Its protein is CASSPTRGYTF.

This sequence joins TRBV11-1 and TRBJ1-5, with D possibly being TRBD1 (6 bases). There are 14 residues in the CDR3. V was cut by 6 bases and J by 3 bases, with 12 bases left in between. CDR1 is SGHAT, CDR2 FQDESV, per germline (reference sequence). CDR3 nucleotides: TGTGCCAGCAGTTTACAGGGTGACAATCAGCCCCAGCATTTT. Translation: CASSLQGDNQPQHF. The full variable domain, rest sourced from reference TRBV11-1 and TRBJ1-5, is EAEVAQSPRYKITEKSQAVAFWCDPISGHATLYWYRQILGQGPELLVQFQDESVVDDSQLPKDRFSAERLKGVDSTLKIQPAELGDSAMYLCASSLQGDNQPQHFGDGTRLSIL.

This chain uses TRBV2 with TRBJ1-4; possibly TRBD1 for D (5 bases). The germline V gene has CDR1 SNHLY and CDR2 FYNNEI. This CDR3 has 14 amino acids. Between the trimmed V and J ends, which lost 5 bases and 3 bases, there was a span of 10 bases. In DNA form, the CDR3 reads TGTGCCAGCAGTCTTTTAGGGGCTAATGAAAAACTGTTTTTT. This translates into CASSLLGANEKLFF.

This chain links TRBV24-1 with TRBJ2-5, with 16 bases that match TRBD2. The CDR3 loop spans 17 amino acids. Germline CDR1 is KGHDR and CDR2 is SFDVKD. V was clipped by 4 bases and J by 3 bases; unmatched bases: 4. In nucleotides, the CDR3 is TGTGCCACCAGTGACCCGGGGACTAGCGGGGGGGAAGAGACCCAGTACTTC. Protein: CATSDPGTSGGEETQYF.

This sequence joins TRBV9 and TRBJ1-2, with 8 positions matching TRBD1. Germline V gives CDR1 SGDLS, CDR2 YYNGEE. The CDR3 sequence is 14 residues long. Trimming removed 4 bases from V and 5 bases from J; junction bases left unmatched: 7. The CDR3 DNA reads TGTGCCAGCAGCCCAAGGACAGGGTTGTATGGCTACACCTTC. Translating it yields CASSPRTGLYGYTF. The whole variable domain, filled in from reference TRBV9 and TRBJ1-2, reads DSGVTQTPKHLITATGQRVTLRCSPRSGDLSVYWYQQSLDQGLQFLIQYYNGEERAKGNILERFSAQQFPDLHSELNLSSLELGDSALYFCASSPRTGLYGYTFGSGTRLTVV.

The chain has TRBV29-1 and TRBJ2-1, with a possible D match to TRBD1 (5 bases). The CDR3 runs to 12 residues. V gave up 7 bases and J gave up 6 bases, with 13 bases separating them. Germline lookup yields CDR1 SQVTM and CDR2 ANQGSEA. The CDR3 loop is CSGTTEFNEQFF. CDR3 bases: TGCAGCGGGACGACAGAATTCAATGAGCAGTTCTTC.

The chain carries TRBV6-5 and TRBJ2-7, with a possible D match to TRBD1 (6 bases). V lost 8 bases, J lost 6 bases, and 17 bases lay in between. Germline V CDR1 and CDR2: MNHEY, SVGAGI. CDR3 size: 13 residues. CDR3 loop: CASGRDIFLEQYF. CDR3 nucleotides: TGTGCCAGCGGCCGGGACATATTTCTCGAGCAGTACTTC.

The chain couples TRBV2 to TRBJ2-7; maybe TRBD2 (6 bases). Trimming pared 6 bases from V and 6 bases from J, leaving 15 bases between. The CDR3 runs to 13 residues. In germline, CDR1 is SNHLY, CDR2 FYNNEI. The CDR3 DNA reads as TGTGCCAGCAGCCGGGACTTGAAAGGCGAGCAGTACTTC. This translates into CASSRDLKGEQYF.

The rearrangement links TRBV5-1 to TRBJ2-7; perhaps TRBD1 as D (6 bases). This CDR3 is built from 12 residues. Germline CDR1 reads SGHRS; CDR2 reads YFSETQ. Trimming pared 10 bases from V and 6 bases from J, leaving 17 bases between. CDR3 amino acids: CASGVERREQYF. The CDR3 DNA reads TGCGCCTCAGGGGTTGAGCGCCGCGAGCAGTACTTC.

The chain links TRBV13 to TRBJ2-1; 8 nucleotides agree with TRBD2. J was trimmed by 6 bases and V by 4 bases; bases with no gene match: 8. Germline V gene lookup returns CDR1 PRHDT and CDR2 FYEKMQ (reference sequence). This CDR3 region has 15 residues. CDR3 in DNA: TGTGCCAGCAGCTCCCGACTAGCGATCACCAATGAGCAGTTCTTC. Translated, it gives CASSSRLAITNEQFF.

This clone was picked up one time. V usage is TRBV6-4 and J usage is TRBJ2-3; no reliable D call. The germline V gene has CDR1 MRHNA and CDR2 SNTAGT. The V end was cut by 6 bases, the J end by 0 bases, with 7 bases between. This CDR3 comprises 13 residues. CDR3 sequence: CASSLESTDTQYF. CDR3 DNA: TGTGCCAGCAGCCTCGAGAGCACAGATACGCAGTATTTT.

The chain recombines TRBV28 with TRBJ2-7, with 12 nucleotides matching TRBD2. The length of the CDR3 is 16 residues. V lost 6 bases and J lost 0; bases outside the gene matches: 6. Germline CDR1 is MDHEN and CDR2 is SYDVKM. DNA for the CDR3: TGTGCCAGCAGGCCAAGACTAGCGGGGGCCTCCTACGAGCAGTACTTC. Its translation: CASRPRLAGASYEQYF.

J is TRBJ2-5 and V is TRBV9, with a weak D call TRBD1 (5 bases). This CDR3 comprises 15 residues. Trimming took off 0 bases at V and 5 bases at J, with 14 bases between the two ends. Germline CDR1 reads SGDLS; CDR2 reads YYNGEE. The DNA for the CDR3 is TGTGCCAGCAGCGTAGTATTGGGGCCGTTGGAGACCCAGTACTTC. Amino acids: CASSVVLGPLETQYF.

The chain is built from TRBV18 and TRBJ2-7; D might be TRBD1 (5 bases). Germline V CDR1 and CDR2: KGHSH, LQKENI. The CDR3 runs 13 residues. V shed 1 base and J shed 3 bases, with 7 bases lying between them. This CDR3 is CASSPLQGYEQYF. The CDR3 region has the DNA TGTGCCAGCTCACCACTCCAGGGCTACGAGCAGTACTTC.

The chain uses TRBV3-1 (or the pseudogene TRBV3-2) and TRBJ1-4; D possibly corresponds to TRBD1 (6 bases). The germline V and J ends were trimmed by 4 bases and 4 bases, with 13 bases remaining between them. From germline, CDR1 is LGHDT and CDR2 YNNKEL (reference sequence). The CDR3 runs 15 residues. CDR3 amino acids: CASSLRQAGNEKLFF. CDR3 nucleotide sequence: TGTGCCAGCAGCCTGAGACAGGCCGGTAATGAAAAACTGTTTTTT.

This chain links TRBV5-1 with TRBJ1-1, with TRBD1 as a possible D gene (6 bases). This CDR3 has 14 residues. V was pared by 4 bases and J by 6 bases, with 16 bases between. Germline V CDR1 and CDR2: SGHRS, YFSETQ. Written as DNA, the CDR3 is TGCGCCAGCAGCCCGGGGACAAAGAGCGCTGAAGCTTTCTTT. Translation: CASSPGTKSAEAFF.

V usage is TRBV24-1 and J usage is TRBJ1-1, with 7 bases fitting TRBD1. The V gene's germline CDR1 is KGHDR and CDR2 SFDVKD. CDR3 length: 14 residues. V was clipped by 3 bases and J by 1 base; unmatched bases: 1. In nucleotides, the CDR3 is TGTGCCACCAGTGATGCAGGGGGGAACACTGAAGCTTTCTTT. Its translation: CATSDAGGNTEAFF.

A remark on this clone: Compared with germline, one end of the junction differs, possibly owing to a read error. V and J are TRBV7-7 and TRBJ2-5; the match to TRBD2 covers 12 bases. CDR1 and CDR2 (germline): SSHAT, FNYEAQ (reference sequence). The CDR3 contains 17 residues. CDR3 DNA sequence: TGTGCTAGCAGCTTAGGGGGGACTAGCGGGCACCAAGAGACCCAGTACTTC. Its protein product is CASSLGGTSGHQETQYF.

The V gene is TRBV15, the J gene TRBJ1-1, with unresolved D. This CDR3 comprises 16 residues. Germline-derived CDR1 and CDR2 are LNHNV and YYDKDF (reference sequence). Trimming cost V 11 bases and J 1 base, with 23 bases left between them. The CDR3 DNA reads as TGTGCCGCTAAGGGTTTCCCTGACGGGGAGAACACTGAAGCTTTCTTT. It encodes CAAKGFPDGENTEAFF.

The chain joins TRBV28 to TRBJ2-3; 7 nucleotides agree with TRBD1. The CDR3 is 13 residues long. Trimming removed 6 bases from V and 6 bases from J; junction bases left unmatched: 6. The V gene's germline CDR1 is MDHEN and CDR2 SYDVKM. The DNA for the CDR3 is TGTGCCAGCAGAGGACAGGTCATCGATACGCAGTATTTT. It is translated as CASRGQVIDTQYF.

The chain recombines TRBV9 with TRBJ1-1; D is unclear. The CDR3 has 15 amino acids. The V gene's germline CDR1 is SGDLS and CDR2 YYNGEE. V gave up 0 bases and J gave up 0 bases, with 9 bases separating them. CDR3 sequence reads: CASSVDPDLNTEAFF. CDR3 DNA: TGTGCCAGCAGCGTAGACCCAGATTTGAACACTGAAGCTTTCTTT.